This T cell receptor beta chain was profiled in a study of T cell repertoires in aging, cancer and after chemotherapy. TRB rearrangements spanning V, D and J were amplified using mixed TRB-A/B primers. Each CDR3 protein is one row after TCRdb ran MiXCR on the multiplex PCR reads. Altogether roughly 1,900 distinct CDR3 sequences are present, roughly 15% being singletons, with the ten largest covering about 26%. Amplification of TCR beta used genomic DNA extracted from peripheral blood. Germline V lookup: CDR1 SGHAT, CDR2 FQNNGV. V was trimmed by 5 bases and J by 1 base, leaving 14 bases between them. CDR3 length equals 15 residues.

The V call is TRBV11-2, the J call TRBJ1-1, with D perhaps TRBD1 (6 bases). The origin of this receptor is a human donor with a solid tumor. The source material was blood. CDR3 in amino acids: CASSLNRAGNTEAFF. The CDR3 DNA reads TGTGCCAGCAGCCTAAACAGGGCCGGGAACACTGAAGCTTTCTTT.